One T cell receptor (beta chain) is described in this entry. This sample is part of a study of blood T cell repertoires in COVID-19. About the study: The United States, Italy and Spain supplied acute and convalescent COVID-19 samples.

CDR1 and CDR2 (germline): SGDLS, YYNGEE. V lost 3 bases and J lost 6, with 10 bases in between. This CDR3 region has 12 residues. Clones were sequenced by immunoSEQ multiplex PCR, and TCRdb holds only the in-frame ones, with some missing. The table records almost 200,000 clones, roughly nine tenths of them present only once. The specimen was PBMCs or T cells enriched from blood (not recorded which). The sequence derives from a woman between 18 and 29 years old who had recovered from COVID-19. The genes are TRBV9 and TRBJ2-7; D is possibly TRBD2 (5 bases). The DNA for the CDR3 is TGTGCCAGCAGCGGGGCGGGCAGCGAGCAGTACTTC. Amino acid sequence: CASSGAGSEQYF. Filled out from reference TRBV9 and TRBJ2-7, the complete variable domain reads DSGVTQTPKHLITATGQRVTLRCSPRSGDLSVYWYQQSLDQGLQFLIQYYNGEERAKGNILERFSAQQFPDLHSELNLSSLELGDSALYFCASSGAGSEQYFGPGTRLTVT.